This TCR beta chain was recorded in a study of CD8 T cells in ankylosing spondylitis. Germline loops: CDR1 LGHDT, CDR2 YNNKEL (reference sequence). The CDR3 extends over 15 amino acids. V was trimmed by 5 bases and J by 2 bases, leaving 15 bases between them. The table lists this clonotype with a few counts. Each TCR beta library was made by quantitative 5'-RACE that incorporated molecular barcodes. One entry per CDR3 protein, called by TCRdb with MiXCR from the 5' RACE reads. The table lists about 340,000 distinct CDR3 sequences, under 15% of them singletons. The origin of this receptor is a male donor with ankylosing spondylitis or in good health (not recorded which). The chain recombines TRBV3-1 with TRBJ1-2; D might be TRBD1 (5 bases). The sample consisted of blood, either unsorted or a sorted T cell fraction (not recorded which). CDR3 sequence: CASSAWDGGNYGYTF. In DNA form, the CDR3 reads TGTGCCAGCAGCGCGTGGGACGGGGGAAACTATGGCTACACCTTC.